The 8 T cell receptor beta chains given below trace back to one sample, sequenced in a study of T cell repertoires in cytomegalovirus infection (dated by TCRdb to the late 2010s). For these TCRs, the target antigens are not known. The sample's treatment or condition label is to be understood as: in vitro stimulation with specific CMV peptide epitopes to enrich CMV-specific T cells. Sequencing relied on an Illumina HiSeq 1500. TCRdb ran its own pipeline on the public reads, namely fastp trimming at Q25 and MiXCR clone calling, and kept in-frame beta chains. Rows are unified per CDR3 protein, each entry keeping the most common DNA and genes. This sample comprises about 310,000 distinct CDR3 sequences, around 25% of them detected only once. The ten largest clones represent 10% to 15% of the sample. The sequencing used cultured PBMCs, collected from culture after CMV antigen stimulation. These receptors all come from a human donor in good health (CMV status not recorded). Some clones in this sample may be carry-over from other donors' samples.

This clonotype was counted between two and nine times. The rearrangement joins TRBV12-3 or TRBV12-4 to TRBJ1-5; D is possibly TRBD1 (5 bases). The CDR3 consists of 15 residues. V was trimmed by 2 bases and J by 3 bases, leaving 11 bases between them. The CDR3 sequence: CASSLLSGTNQPQHF. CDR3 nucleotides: TGTGCCAGCAGTTTATTATCTGGGACCAATCAGCCCCAGCATTTT.

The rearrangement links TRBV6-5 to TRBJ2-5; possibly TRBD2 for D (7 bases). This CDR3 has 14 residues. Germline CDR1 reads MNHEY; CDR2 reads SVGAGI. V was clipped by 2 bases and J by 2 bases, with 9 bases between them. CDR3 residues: CASSYRGGQETQYF. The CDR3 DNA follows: TGTGCCAGCAGTTACAGGGGGGGACAAGAGACCCAGTACTTC.

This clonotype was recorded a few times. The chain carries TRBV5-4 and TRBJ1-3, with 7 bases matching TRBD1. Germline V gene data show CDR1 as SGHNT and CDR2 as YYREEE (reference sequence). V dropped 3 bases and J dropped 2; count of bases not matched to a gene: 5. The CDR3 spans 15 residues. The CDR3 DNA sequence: TGTGCCAGCAGCTACCCGCAGGGGGCTGGAAACACCATATATTTT. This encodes CASSYPQGAGNTIYF.

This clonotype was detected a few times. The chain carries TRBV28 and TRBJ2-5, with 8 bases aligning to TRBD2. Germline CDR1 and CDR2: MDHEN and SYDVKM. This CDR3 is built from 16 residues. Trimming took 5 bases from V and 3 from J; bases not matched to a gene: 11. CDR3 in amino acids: CASSTYPGLGKETQYF. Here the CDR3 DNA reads TGTGCCAGCAGTACCTACCCGGGACTAGGAAAAGAGACCCAGTACTTC.

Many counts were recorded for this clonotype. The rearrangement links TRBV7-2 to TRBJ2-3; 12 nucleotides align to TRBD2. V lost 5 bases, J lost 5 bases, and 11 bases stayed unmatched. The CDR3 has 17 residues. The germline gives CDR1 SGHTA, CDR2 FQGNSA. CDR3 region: CASSRGLAGMSGDTQYF. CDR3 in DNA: TGTGCCAGCAGCCGAGGACTAGCGGGAATGAGCGGAGATACGCAGTATTTT.

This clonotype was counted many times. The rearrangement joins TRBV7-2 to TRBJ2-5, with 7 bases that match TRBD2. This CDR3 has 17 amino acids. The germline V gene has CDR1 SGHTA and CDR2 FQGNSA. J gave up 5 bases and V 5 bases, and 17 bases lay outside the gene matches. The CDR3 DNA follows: TGTGCCAGCAGCCAGGGTTCTTCCTCGTGGGGAGGGGAGACCCAGTACTTC. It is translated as CASSQGSSSWGGETQYF.

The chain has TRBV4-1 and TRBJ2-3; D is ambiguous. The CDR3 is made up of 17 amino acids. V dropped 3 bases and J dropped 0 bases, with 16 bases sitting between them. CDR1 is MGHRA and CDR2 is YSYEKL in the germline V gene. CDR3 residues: CASSQADLRHSTDTQYF. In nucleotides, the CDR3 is TGCGCCAGCAGCCAGGCGGACCTGAGACATAGCACAGATACGCAGTATTTT.

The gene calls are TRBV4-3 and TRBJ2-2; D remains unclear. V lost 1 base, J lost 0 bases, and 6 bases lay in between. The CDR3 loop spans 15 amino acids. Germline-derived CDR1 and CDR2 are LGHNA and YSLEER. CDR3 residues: CASSQGNPNTGELFF. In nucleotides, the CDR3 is TGCGCCAGCAGCCAAGGCAACCCGAACACCGGGGAGCTGTTTTTT.